This TCR beta chain was profiled in a study (dated by TCRdb to 2013 to 2016). Turning to the overall study: The study tested whether tumor-infiltrating Tregs in breast cancer are recruited from blood Tregs or converted in situ from other CD4+ T cell subsets.

Overall study results and their limits: The validation in the larger cohort was limited to a single TCR beta V-J rearrangement instead of whole repertoires. Tumor memory CD4+ T cell TCR gene usage clustered with blood and lymph node memory CD4+ cells and lymph node naive CD4+ cells. The greatest overlap of tumor-infiltrating Treg TCR alpha and beta sequences was observed with tumor naive CD4+ T cells, followed by blood naive CD4+ T cells.

Cells that were CD4+CD25+CD127-/low were isolated as Tregs. Tregs, naive and memory CD4+ T cells from tumor, blood and ipsilateral draining lymph nodes of 5 or 6 breast cancer patients underwent full-length TCR alpha and beta sequencing. Tumor tissue and lymph nodes obtained from ipsilateral axillary dissection were perfused with PBS, minced and then digested with collagenase I and hyaluronidase. A purity exceeding 90% was confirmed by FACS for the sorted cell populations. Full-length TCR variable regions were amplified by 5' RACE PCR with constant-region reverse primers, and semi-nested PCR with Nested Universal Primer A was subsequently performed. The ReliaPrep RNA Cell Miniprep System was used to extract total RNA, which was then reverse transcribed into 5'RACE-ready cDNA with the SMARTer RACE 5'/3' Kit. Multiplex adaptors were used to barcode the full-length TCR alpha and beta libraries, which were then sequenced on an Illumina MiSeq. In the original analysis: For each of nine subset-tissue groups, sequencing data from the five patients were combined, and the groups were compared by unsupervised clustering of TCR gene usage. Repertoire similarity was calculated with the Morisita-Horn index, weighting shared sequences by their contribution to each repertoire. TCRdb reanalyzed the raw reads on its own, using fastp at Q25 for trimming and MiXCR for clone calling, and kept in-frame beta chains. Rows are unified per CDR3 protein, each entry keeping the most common DNA and genes. In this record, the V and J calls reflect TCRdb's handling and not the investigators' own analysis. This sample gives over 45,000 distinct CDR3 sequences in total; 26% of them show up just once. Of the sample, under 2.5% is held by the ten largest clones.

The CDR3 starts with the cysteine, ends with the phenylalanine, and has 16 residues. The DNA shown is the 48-base CDR3, in frame from base 1. The V end loses 3 bases and the J end loses 0 bases, and a stretch of 11 bases separates them. Details on this clonotype: The antigen it binds to is not known. No quality values exist for individual bases; no much larger clone is one base distant.

The sequenced sample consisted of tumor-infiltrating Tregs sorted from the breast tumor. Here the chain combines TRBV12-3 or TRBV12-4 and TRBJ2-2; there is no confident call for the D gene. This sequence was found in a female donor with breast cancer. In nucleotides, the sequence is TGTGCCAGCAGTTTTAGAAGCAGGCCGAACACCGGGGAGCTGTTTTTT. This encodes CASSFRSRPNTGELFF.